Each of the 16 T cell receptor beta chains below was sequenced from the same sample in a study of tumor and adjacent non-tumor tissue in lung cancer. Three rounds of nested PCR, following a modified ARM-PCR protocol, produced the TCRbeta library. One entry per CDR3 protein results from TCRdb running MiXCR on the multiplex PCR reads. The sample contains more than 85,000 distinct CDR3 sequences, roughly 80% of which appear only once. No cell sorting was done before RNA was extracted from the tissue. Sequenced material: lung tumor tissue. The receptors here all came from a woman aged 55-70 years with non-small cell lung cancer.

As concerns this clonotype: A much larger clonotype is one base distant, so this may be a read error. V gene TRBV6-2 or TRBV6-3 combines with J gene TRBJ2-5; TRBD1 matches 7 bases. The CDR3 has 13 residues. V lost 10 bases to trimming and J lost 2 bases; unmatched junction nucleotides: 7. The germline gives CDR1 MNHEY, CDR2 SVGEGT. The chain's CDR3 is CATKGTVQETQYF. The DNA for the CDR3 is TGTGCCACGAAGGGGACAGTGCAAGAGACCCAGTACTTC.

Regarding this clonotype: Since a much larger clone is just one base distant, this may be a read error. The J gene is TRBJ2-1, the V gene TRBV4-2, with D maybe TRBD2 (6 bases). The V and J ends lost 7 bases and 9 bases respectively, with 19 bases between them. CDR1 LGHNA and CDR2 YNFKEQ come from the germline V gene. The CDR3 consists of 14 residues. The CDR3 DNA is TGTGCCAGCACTAAAGGGGTGACCGGGGGTGAGCAGTTCTTC. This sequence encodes CASTKGVTGGEQFF.

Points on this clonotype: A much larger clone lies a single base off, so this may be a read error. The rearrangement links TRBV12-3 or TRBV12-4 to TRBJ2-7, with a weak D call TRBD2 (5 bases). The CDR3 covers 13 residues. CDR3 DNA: TGTGCCAGCAGTTCAACTAGTTCCTACGATCAGTACTTC. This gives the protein CASSSTSSYDQYF.

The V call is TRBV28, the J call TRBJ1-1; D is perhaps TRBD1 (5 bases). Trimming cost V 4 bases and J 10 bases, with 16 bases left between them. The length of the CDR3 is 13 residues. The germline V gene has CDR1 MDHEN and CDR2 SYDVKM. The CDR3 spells CASSSRGKGGAFF. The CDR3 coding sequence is TGTGCCAGCAGTTCCCGGGGCAAGGGTGGAGCTTTCTTT.

CDR3 amino acids: CASSLIQGAAKQYF. DNA for the CDR3: TGTGCCAGCAGCTTGATACAAGGTGCCGCCAAGCAGTACTTC. V is TRBV5-6 and J is TRBJ2-7; D is ambiguous. Trimming cost V 1 base and J 8 bases, with 16 bases left between them. This CDR3 has 14 residues. Germline values: CDR1 SGHDT, CDR2 YYEEEE. The full variable domain, completed using reference TRBV5-6 and TRBJ2-7, is DAGVTQSPTHLIKTRGQQVTLRCSPKSGHDTVSWYQQALGQGPQFIFQYYEEEERQRGNFPDRFSGHQFPNYSSELNVNALLLGDSALYLCASSLIQGAAKQYFGPGTRLTVT.

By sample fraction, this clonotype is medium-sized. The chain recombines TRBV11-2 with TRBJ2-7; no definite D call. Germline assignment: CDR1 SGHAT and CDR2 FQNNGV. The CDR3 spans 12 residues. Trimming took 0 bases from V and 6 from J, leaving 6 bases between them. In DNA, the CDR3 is TGTGCCAGCAGCTTAGAGTTGACCGAGCAGTACTTC. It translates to CASSLELTEQYF.

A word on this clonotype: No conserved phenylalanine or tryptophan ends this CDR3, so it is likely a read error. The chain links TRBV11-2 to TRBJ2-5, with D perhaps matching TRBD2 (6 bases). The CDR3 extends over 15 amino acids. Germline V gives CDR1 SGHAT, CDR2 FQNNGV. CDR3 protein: CTSSPVGLLQGTQYL. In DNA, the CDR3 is TGTACCAGCAGCCCGGTGGGACTCCTCCAAGGGACCCAGTACCTC.

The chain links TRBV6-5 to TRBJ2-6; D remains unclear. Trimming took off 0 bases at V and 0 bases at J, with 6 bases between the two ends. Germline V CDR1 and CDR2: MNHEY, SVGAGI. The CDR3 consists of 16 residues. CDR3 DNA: TGTGCCAGCAGTTACTCGATGGACTCTGGGGCCAACGTCCTGACTTTC. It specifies CASSYSMDSGANVLTF.

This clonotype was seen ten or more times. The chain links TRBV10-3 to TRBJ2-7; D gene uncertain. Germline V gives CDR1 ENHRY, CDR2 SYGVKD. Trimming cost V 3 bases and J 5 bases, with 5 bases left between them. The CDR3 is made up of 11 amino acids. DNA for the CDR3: TGTGCCATCAGTGAAGGGAACGAGCAGTACTTC. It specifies CAISEGNEQYF.

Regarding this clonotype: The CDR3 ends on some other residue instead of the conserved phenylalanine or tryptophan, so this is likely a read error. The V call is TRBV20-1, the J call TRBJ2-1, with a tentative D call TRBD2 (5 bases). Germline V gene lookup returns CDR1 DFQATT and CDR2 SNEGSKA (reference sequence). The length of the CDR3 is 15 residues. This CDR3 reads CSARDLEGVGNEQFL. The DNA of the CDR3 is TGCAGTGCTAGAGATTTAGAGGGTGTCGGGAATGAACAGTTCTTA.

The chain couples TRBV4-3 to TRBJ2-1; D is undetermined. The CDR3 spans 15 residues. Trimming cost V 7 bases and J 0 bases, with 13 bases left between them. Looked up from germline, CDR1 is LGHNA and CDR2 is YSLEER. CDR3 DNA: TGCGCCAGCAACCCTCGATTGAGCTCCTACAATGAGCAGTTCTTC. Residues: CASNPRLSSYNEQFF.

CDR3 sequence reads: CASSPGTGDTEAFF. For the CDR3, the DNA is TGTGCCAGCTCCCCCGGGACAGGGGACACTGAAGCTTTCTTT. This rearrangement joins TRBV18 to TRBJ1-1, with 10 bases identical to TRBD1. The CDR3 loop spans 14 amino acids. V shed 6 bases and J 3 bases; nucleotides not matched to a gene: 4. From germline, CDR1 is KGHSH and CDR2 LQKENI.

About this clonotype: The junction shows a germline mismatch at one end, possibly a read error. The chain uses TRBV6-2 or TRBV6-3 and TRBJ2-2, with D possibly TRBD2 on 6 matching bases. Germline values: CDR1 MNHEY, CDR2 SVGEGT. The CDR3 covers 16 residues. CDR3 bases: TGTGCGAGCACTTACCCTCGGGGAGGAAGGGCCGGGGAGCTGTTTTTT. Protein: CASTYPRGGRAGELFF.

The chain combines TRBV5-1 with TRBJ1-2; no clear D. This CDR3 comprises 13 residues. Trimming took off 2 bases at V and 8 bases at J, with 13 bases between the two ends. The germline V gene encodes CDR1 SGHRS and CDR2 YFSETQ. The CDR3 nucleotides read TGCGCCAGCAGCTTTGGGCCAGGATGGGGCTACACCTTC. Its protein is CASSFGPGWGYTF.

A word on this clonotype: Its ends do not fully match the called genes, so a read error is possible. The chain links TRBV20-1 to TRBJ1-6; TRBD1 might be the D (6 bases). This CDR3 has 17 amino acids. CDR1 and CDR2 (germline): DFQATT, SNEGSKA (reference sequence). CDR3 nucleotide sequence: TGCAGTGCTAGACCGACAGGTCCTAGCTCCTGTAATTCACTCCTCCACTTT. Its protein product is CSARPTGPSSCNSLLHF.

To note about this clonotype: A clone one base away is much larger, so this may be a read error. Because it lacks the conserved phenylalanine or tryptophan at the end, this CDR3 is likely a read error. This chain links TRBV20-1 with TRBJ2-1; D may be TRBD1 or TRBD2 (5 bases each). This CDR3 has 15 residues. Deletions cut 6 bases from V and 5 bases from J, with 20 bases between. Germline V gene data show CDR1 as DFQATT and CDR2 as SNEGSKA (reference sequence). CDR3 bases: TGCAGTGCCACAGTAGGGGCAGGGCGGGACAATGAGCAGTTCCTC. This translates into CSATVGAGRDNEQFL.